These 10 T cell receptor beta chains were sequenced from one sample in a study of T-cell memory formation after mild COVID-19. MiXCR, applied by TCRdb to the 5' RACE reads, yields one record per CDR3 protein. The data show 250,000 to 350,000 distinct CDR3 sequences, with around 15% seen just once and around a fifth held by the top ten. The sequencing input was PBMCs or a T cell subset sorted from them (not recorded which). The origin of the receptors is a man younger than 35 who had mild COVID-19 (a few samples of this study predate the infection). Cell type and time point are not known.

The sample holds a few counts of this clonotype. The chain joins TRBV12-3 or TRBV12-4 to TRBJ2-1; 8 bases map to TRBD2. The CDR3 is 15 residues long. V was pared by 6 bases and J by 6 bases, with 10 bases of the junction left unmatched. CDR3 loop: CASRLPGLGSNEQFF. The DNA for the CDR3 is TGTGCCAGCAGGCTTCCGGGACTAGGAAGCAATGAGCAGTTCTTC.

This rearrangement joins TRBV6-6 to TRBJ2-5; D ambiguous. The germline V and J ends were trimmed by 2 bases and 7 bases, with 14 bases remaining between them. Germline V gene lookup returns CDR1 MNHNY and CDR2 SVGAGI (reference sequence). The CDR3 covers 14 residues. The CDR3 bases are TGTGCCAGCAGTTACCAAGGGATGGGTGGGACCCAGTACTTC. Its translation is CASSYQGMGGTQYF.

The rearrangement joins TRBV6-5 to TRBJ2-5, with TRBD2 identical over 10 bases. Germline V CDR1 and CDR2: MNHEY, SVGAGI. The CDR3 consists of 14 residues. V lost 5 bases to trimming and J lost 5 bases; unmatched junction nucleotides: 5. CDR3 sequence reads: CASSNSGGWETQYF. CDR3 sequence (DNA): TGTGCCAGCAGTAATAGCGGGGGGTGGGAGACCCAGTACTTC.

J is TRBJ2-3 and V is TRBV5-1; possibly TRBD2 for D (5 bases). The V end lost 0 bases, the J end lost 0 bases, and 11 bases lay between the germline ends. Per germline, CDR1 SGHRS and CDR2 YFSETQ. The CDR3 contains 16 residues. CDR3 protein: CASSLAASSSTDTQYF. In DNA form, the CDR3 reads TGCGCCAGCAGCTTGGCCGCTAGCTCAAGCACAGATACGCAGTATTTT.

This clonotype was detected a few times. The genes are TRBV5-1 and TRBJ2-7; weak D call: TRBD1 (6 bases). The V end lost 4 bases, the J end lost 6 bases, and 11 bases lay between the germline ends. CDR1 is SGHRS and CDR2 is YFSETQ in the germline V gene. The CDR3 is 12 amino acids. In DNA form, the CDR3 reads TGCGCCAGCAGCGAGACAGGCTCCGAGCAGTACTTC. Translating it yields CASSETGSEQYF.

The sample holds many counts of this clonotype. CDR3 sequence reads: CASSVDRGREQYV. DNA of the CDR3: TGCGCCAGCAGTGTGGACAGGGGCAGAGAGCAGTACGTC. The chain has TRBV5-1 and TRBJ2-7; 9 bases match TRBD1. The CDR3 has 13 amino acids. With V trimmed by 5 bases and J by 7 bases, 7 bases remained unmatched. Germline V gives CDR1 SGHRS, CDR2 YFSETQ.

The chain joins TRBV6-5 to TRBJ2-3; D tentatively fits TRBD1 or TRBD2 (5 bases each). Between the trimmed V and J ends, which lost 8 bases and 8 bases, there was a span of 26 bases. CDR3 length equals 16 residues. The V gene's germline CDR1 is MNHEY and CDR2 SVGAGI. For the CDR3, the DNA is TGTGCCAGCCTAGGGGCCTTACGGGGTGCGGCAGCTACGCAGTATTTT. It specifies CASLGALRGAAATQYF.

This clonotype was seen repeatedly, ten times or more. The rearrangement links TRBV27 to TRBJ2-5, with D possibly called TRBD1 or TRBD2 (5 bases each). The CDR3 contains 14 residues. Germline lookup yields CDR1 MNHEY and CDR2 SMNVEV (reference sequence). V was shortened by 4 bases and J by 4 bases, with 13 bases between the two germline ends. The CDR3 DNA sequence: TGTGCCAGCAGTTCGCGCAGGGCGGGAGAGACCCAGTACTTC. It codes for CASSSRRAGETQYF.

This clonotype was recorded many times. V is TRBV6-2 or TRBV6-3 and J is TRBJ2-3, with D uncertain. The germline V gene has CDR1 MNHEY and CDR2 SVGEGT. The CDR3 has 16 amino acids. Between the trimmed V and J ends, which lost 1 base and 6 bases, there was a span of 17 bases. The CDR3 sequence is CASSYWPRSVTDTQYF. DNA for the CDR3: TGTGCCAGCAGTTACTGGCCCCGATCCGTGACCGATACGCAGTATTTT.

The chain links TRBV20-1 to TRBJ1-2, with D unclear. Per the germline V gene, CDR1 is DFQATT and CDR2 is SNEGSKA (reference sequence). V gave up 6 bases and J gave up 2 bases, with 10 bases separating them. CDR3 length: 12 amino acids. In DNA form, the CDR3 reads TGCAGTGCCCTGACCGACAACTATGGCTACACCTTC. It is translated as CSALTDNYGYTF.